Reported below is one T cell receptor (beta chain). Its target is not known. This sample is drawn from a study of cytomegalovirus exposure and HLA in healthy donors. Background on the study: Roughly 85 million unique TCRs from HLA-typed donors made up an early data release. Whole-study findings and limits: Many donors shared some public TCRs, even though most TCR sequences were rare.

13 Jbeta primers and 60 Vbeta primers were used for the PCR. Assay used: immunoSEQ multiplex PCR; TCRdb lists only in-frame clones, some missing. This repertoire shows under 200,000 clones, roughly 81% found once; its top ten account for approximately 13%. Trimming cost V 2 bases and J 5 bases; bases outside gene matches: 7. This CDR3 spans 16 amino acids. Germline V gene lookup returns CDR1 PRHDT and CDR2 FYEKMQ (reference sequence). Sequencing input: PBMCs. The TCR originated in a woman in her 50s in good health and CMV-seronegative. The chain employs TRBV13 and TRBJ2-7, with 12 nucleotides matching TRBD2. The CDR3 DNA is TGTGCCAGCAGCTTAAATCTAGCGGGAGGGCCGGACGAGCAGTACTTC. Protein: CASSLNLAGGPDEQYF.